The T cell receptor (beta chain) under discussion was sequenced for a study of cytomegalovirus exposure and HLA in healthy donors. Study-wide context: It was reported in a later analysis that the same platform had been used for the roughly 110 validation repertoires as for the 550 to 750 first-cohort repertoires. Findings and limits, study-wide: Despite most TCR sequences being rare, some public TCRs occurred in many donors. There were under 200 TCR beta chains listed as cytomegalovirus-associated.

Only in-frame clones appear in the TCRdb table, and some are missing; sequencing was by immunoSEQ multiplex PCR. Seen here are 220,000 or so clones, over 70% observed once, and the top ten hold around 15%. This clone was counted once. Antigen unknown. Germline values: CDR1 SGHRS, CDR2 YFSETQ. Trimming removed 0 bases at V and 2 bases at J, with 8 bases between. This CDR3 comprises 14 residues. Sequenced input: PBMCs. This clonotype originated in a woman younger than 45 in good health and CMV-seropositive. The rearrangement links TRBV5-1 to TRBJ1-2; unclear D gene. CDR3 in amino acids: CASSLVADNYGYTF. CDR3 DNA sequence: TGCGCCAGCAGCTTGGTGGCAGACAACTATGGCTACACCTTC. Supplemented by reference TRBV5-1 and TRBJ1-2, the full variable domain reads KAGVTQTPRYLIKTRGQQVTLSCSPISGHRSVSWYQQTPGQGLQFLFEYFSETQRNKGNFPGRFSGRQFSNSRSEMNVSTLELGDSALYLCASSLVADNYGYTFGSGTRLTVV.